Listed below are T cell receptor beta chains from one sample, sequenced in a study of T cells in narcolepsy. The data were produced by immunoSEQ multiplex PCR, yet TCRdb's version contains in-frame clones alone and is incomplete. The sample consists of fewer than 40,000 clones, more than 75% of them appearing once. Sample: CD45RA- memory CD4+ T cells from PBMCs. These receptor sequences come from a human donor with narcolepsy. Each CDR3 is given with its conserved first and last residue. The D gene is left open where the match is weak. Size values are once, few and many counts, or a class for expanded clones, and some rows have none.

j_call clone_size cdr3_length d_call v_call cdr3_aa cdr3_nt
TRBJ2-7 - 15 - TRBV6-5 CASSYSSRGSWEQYF TGTGCCAGCAGTTACTCGAGTCGGGGGTCGTGGGAGCAGTACTTC
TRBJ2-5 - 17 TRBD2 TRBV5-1 CASSLVPGLAGGETQYF TGCGCCAGCAGCTTGGTTCCGGGACTAGCGGGAGGAGAGACCCAGTACTTC
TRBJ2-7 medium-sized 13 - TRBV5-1 CASSLEGRYEQYF TGCGCCAGCAGCTTGGAGGGACGGTACGAGCAGTACTTC
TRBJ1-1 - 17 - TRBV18 CASSPPMGTRGNTEAFF TGTGCCAGCTCACCACCGATGGGGACGAGGGGGAACACTGAAGCTTTCTTT
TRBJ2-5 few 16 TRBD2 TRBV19 CASSAVRTSGRETQYF TGTGCCAGTAGTGCTGTAAGGACTAGCGGGAGAGAGACCCAGTACTTC
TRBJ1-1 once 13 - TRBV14 CASSPRMNTEAFF TGTGCCAGCAGCCCGAGGATGAACACTGAAGCTTTCTTT
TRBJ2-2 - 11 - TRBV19 CASSIGGELFF TGTGCCAGTAGTATTGGGGGGGAGCTGTTTTTT
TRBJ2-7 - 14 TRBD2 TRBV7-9 CASSLGTSSYEQYF TGTGCCAGCAGCCTGGGGACTAGCAGTTACGAGCAGTACTTC
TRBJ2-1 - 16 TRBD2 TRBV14 CASSLVVAGYRGEQFF TGTGCCAGCAGCCTGGTGGTAGCGGGATATCGAGGTGAGCAGTTCTTC
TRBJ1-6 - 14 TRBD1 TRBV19 CASSMGQGNSPLHF TGTGCCAGTAGTATGGGACAGGGTAATTCACCCCTCCACTTT
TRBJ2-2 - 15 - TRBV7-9 CASSLEAPGTGELFF TGTGCCAGCAGCTTAGAGGCTCCCGGCACCGGGGAGCTGTTTTTT
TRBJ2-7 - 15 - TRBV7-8 CASSSSGRTLYEQYF TGTGCCAGCAGCTCATCCGGACGGACTCTCTACGAGCAGTACTTC
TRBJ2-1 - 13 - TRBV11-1 CASSLWQGGEQFF TGTGCCAGCAGCTTATGGCAGGGAGGTGAGCAGTTCTTC
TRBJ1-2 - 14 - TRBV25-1 CASSEGGRNYGYTF TGTGCCAGCAGTGAGGGGGGGCGGAACTATGGCTACACCTTC
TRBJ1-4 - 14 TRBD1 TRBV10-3 CATRQGTANEKLFF TGTGCCACCAGACAGGGTACGGCGAACGAAAAACTGTTTTTT
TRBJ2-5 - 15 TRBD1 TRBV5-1 CASSFGGTGGETQYF TGCGCCAGCAGCTTCGGAGGGACAGGTGGAGAAACCCAGTACTTC
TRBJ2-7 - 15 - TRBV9 CASSAGDGPTYEQYF TGTGCCAGCAGCGCGGGGGACGGACCAACCTACGAGCAGTACTTC
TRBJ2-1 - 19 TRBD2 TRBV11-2 CASSPFSGRAGSGYNEQFF TGTGCCAGCAGCCCCTTTAGCGGGAGGGCCGGATCGGGCTACAATGAGCAGTTCTTC
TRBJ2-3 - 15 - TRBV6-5 CASSLRDPSTDTQYF TGTGCCAGCAGCCTACGGGACCCTAGCACAGATACGCAGTATTTT
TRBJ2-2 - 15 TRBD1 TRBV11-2 CASSSGTGVTGELFF TGTGCCAGCAGCTCAGGGACAGGGGTCACCGGGGAGCTGTTTTTT